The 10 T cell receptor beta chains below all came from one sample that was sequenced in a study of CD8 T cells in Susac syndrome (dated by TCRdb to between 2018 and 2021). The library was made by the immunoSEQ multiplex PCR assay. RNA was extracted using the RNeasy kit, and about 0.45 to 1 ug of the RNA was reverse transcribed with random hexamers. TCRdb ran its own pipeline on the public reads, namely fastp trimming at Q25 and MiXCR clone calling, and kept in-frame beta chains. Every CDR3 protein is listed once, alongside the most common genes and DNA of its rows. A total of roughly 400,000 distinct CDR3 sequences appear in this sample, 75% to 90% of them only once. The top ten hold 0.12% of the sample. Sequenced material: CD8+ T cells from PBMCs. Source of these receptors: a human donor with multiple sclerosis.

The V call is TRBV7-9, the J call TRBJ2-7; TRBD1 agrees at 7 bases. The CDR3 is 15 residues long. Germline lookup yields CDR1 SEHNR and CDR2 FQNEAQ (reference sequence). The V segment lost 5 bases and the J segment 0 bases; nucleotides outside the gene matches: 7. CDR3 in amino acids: CASSRARDSSYEQYF. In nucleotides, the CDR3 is TGTGCCAGCAGCCGGGCCCGGGACAGCTCCTACGAGCAGTACTTC.

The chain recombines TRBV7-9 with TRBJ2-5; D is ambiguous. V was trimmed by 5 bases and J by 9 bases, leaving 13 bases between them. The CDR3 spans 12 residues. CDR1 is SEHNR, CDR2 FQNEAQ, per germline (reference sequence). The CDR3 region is CASSPGPEPQYF. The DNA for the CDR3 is TGTGCCAGCAGCCCGGGTCCCGAGCCCCAGTACTTC.

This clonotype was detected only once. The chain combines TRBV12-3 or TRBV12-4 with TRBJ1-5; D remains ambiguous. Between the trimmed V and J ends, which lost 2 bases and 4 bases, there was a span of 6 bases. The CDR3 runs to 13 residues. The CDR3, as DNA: TGTGCCAGCAGTTTATTGGATAATCAGCCCCAGCATTTT. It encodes CASSLLDNQPQHF.

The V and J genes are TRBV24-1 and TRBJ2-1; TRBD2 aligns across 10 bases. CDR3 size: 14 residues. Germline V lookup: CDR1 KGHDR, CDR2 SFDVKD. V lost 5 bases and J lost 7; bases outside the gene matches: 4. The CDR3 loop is CATSGASGSNEQFF. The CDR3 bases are TGTGCCACCAGTGGGGCTAGCGGGAGTAATGAGCAGTTCTTC.

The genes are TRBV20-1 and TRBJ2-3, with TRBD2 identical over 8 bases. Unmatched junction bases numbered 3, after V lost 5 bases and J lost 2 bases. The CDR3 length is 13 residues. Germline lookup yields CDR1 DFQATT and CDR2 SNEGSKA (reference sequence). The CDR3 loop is CSAGSGVTDTQYF. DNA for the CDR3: TGCAGTGCTGGTAGCGGGGTCACAGATACGCAGTATTTT.

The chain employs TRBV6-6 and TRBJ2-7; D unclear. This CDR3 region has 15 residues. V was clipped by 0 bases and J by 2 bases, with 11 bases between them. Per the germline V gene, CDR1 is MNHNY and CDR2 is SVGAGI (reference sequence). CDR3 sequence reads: CASSYSGDSAYEQYF. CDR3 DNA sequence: TGTGCCAGCAGTTACTCTGGGGATTCCGCCTACGAGCAGTACTTC.

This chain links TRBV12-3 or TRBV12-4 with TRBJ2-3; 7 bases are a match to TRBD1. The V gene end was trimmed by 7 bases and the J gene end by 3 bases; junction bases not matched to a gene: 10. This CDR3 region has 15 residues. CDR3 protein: CASTRDREGTDTQYF. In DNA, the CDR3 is TGTGCCAGCACCCGAGACAGGGAAGGAACAGATACGCAGTATTTT.

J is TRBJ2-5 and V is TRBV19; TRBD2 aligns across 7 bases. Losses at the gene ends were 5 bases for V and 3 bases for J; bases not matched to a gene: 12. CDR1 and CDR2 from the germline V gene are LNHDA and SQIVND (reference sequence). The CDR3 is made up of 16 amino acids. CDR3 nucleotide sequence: TGTGCCAGTAGTCCCCTCGCGGGGGTTGTGAAAGAGACCCAGTACTTC. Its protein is CASSPLAGVVKETQYF.

The CDR3 here is CASSVGPGQGIHEQYF. The DNA of the CDR3 is TGCGCCAGCAGCGTAGGACCGGGACAGGGGATCCACGAGCAGTACTTC. This rearrangement joins TRBV5-1 to TRBJ2-7; 10 bases are shared with TRBD1. Germline assignment: CDR1 SGHRS and CDR2 YFSETQ. J was trimmed by 5 bases and V by 4 bases; bases with no gene match: 12. The CDR3 has 16 amino acids.

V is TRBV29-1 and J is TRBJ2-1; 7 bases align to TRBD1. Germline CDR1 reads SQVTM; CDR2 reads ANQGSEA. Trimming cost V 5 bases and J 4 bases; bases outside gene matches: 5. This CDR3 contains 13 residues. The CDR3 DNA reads TGCAGCGTTCCCGGACAGGCTTACAATGAGCAGTTCTTC. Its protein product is CSVPGQAYNEQFF.